The rows below give T cell receptor beta chains drawn from one sample of a study of T cell repertoires in ileal Crohn's disease. Sequencing was performed with immunoSEQ multiplex PCR; in TCRdb, only in-frame clones are kept and a portion is missing. The sample has several thousand clones; approximately 90% are singletons. The sample was ileal tissue. All receptors derive from an adult with Crohn's disease. The CDR3 runs from the conserved cysteine through the conserved F or W.

V gene	J gene	CDR3 protein
TRBV7-9	TRBJ1-1	CASRKVSGYTEAFF
TRBV15	TRBJ1-4	CATATGTENEKLFF
TRBV6-1	TRBJ2-7	CASSEVGGANYEQYF
TRBV6-6	TRBJ2-7	CASSFSGSSYEQYF
TRBV25-1	TRBJ1-2	CASSATGIYGYTF
TRBV5-6	TRBJ2-5	CASSLEGLETQYF
TRBV6-6	TRBJ1-4	CASSPSGTAYEKLFF
TRBV27	TRBJ1-2	CASSPTGTGTYGYTF
TRBV6-4	TRBJ2-3	CASSASGSTDTQYF
TRBV9	TRBJ2-1	CASSAPRAEQFF
TRBV5-8	TRBJ2-7	CASSFGTSGRISYEQYF
TRBV6-5	TRBJ1-2	CASSYGGGGSNYGYTF
TRBV14	TRBJ1-5	CASSQAGGQPQHF
TRBV27	TRBJ2-2	CASSFEGGILGELFF
TRBV4-1	TRBJ2-1	CASSQGLAASYNEQFF
TRBV20-1	TRBJ1-2	CSATGGAF
TRBV7-8	TRBJ2-2	CASRPIRTGGAPGELFF
TRBV28	TRBJ2-2	CASSPQQGRTGELFF
TRBV6-6	TRBJ1-5	CASSGQGGVQPQHF
TRBV5-3	TRBJ1-1	CARSRTGKLIVKTEAFF
TRBV5-1	TRBJ2-1	CASGRSPGGSSYNEQFF
TRBV15	TRBJ2-7	CATRGQGAYEQYF
TRBV29-1	TRBJ2-1	CSVDPYAGPSSYNEQFF
TRBV2	TRBJ1-4	CASTTRDEKLFF
TRBV4-1	TRBJ2-7	CASSQVHSGGFRDNTYEQYF
TRBV18	TRBJ2-1	CASSPQRESFNEQFF